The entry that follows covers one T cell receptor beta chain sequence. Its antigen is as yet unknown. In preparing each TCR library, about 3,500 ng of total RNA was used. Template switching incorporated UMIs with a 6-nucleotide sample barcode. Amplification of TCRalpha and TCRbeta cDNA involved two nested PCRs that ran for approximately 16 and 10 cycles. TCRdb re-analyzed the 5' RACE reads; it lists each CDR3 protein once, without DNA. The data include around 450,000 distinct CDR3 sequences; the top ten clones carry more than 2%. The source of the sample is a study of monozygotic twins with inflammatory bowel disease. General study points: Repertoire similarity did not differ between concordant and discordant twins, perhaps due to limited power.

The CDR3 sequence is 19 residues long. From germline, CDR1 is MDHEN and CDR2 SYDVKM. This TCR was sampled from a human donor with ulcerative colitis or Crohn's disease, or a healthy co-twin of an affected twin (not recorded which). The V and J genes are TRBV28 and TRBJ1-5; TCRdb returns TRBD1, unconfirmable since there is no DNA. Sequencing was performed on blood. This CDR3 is CASSLGARGTGVFPQPQHF.